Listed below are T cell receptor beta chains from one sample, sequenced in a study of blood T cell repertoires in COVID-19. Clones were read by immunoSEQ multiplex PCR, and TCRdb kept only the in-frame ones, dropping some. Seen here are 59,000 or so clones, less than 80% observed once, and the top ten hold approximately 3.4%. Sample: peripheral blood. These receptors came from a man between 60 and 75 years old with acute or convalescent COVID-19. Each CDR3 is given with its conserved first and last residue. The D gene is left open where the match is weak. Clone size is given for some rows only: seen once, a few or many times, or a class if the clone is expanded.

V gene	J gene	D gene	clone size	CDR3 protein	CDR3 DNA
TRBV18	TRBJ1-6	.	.	CASSRDNSYNSPLHF	TGTGCCAGCTCCCGGGATAACTCCTATAATTCACCCCTCCACTTT
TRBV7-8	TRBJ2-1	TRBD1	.	CASSLGTGGNEQFF	TGTGCCAGCAGCTTAGGGACAGGAGGCAATGAGCAGTTCTTC
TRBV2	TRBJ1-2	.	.	CASSLTFYGYTF	TGTGCCAGCAGTTTGACATTCTATGGCTACACCTTC
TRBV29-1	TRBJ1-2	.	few	CSVEDGSNYGYTF	TGCAGCGTGGAGGACGGCTCTAACTATGGCTACACCTTC
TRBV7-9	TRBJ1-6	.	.	CASFENAGSPLHF	TGTGCCAGCTTTGAGAACGCAGGATCACCCCTCCACTTT
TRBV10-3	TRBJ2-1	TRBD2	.	CAISQTSPISEQFF	TGTGCCATCAGTCAGACTAGCCCAATCAGTGAGCAGTTCTTC
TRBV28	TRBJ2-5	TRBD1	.	CASSLGDRVETQYF	TGTGCCAGCAGTTTGGGTGACAGGGTGGAGACCCAGTACTTC
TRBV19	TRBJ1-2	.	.	CASSMVFRRFDGYTF	TGTGCCAGTAGTATGGTGTTTCGCCGGTTCGATGGCTACACCTTC
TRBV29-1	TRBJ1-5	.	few	CSVADHSNQPQHF	TGCAGCGTAGCGGACCATAGCAATCAGCCCCAGCATTTT
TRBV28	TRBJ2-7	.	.	CASTRGRDLYEQYF	TGTGCCAGCACCAGGGGCAGGGACCTCTACGAGCAGTACTTC
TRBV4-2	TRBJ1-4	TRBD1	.	CASSPSGGGWKLFF	TGTGCCAGCAGCCCTTCAGGGGGCGGATGGAAACTGTTTTTT
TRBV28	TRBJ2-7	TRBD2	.	CASSLLASGTEQYF	TGTGCCAGCAGTTTATTGGCTAGCGGGACCGAGCAGTACTTC
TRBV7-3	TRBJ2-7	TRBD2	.	CASSSVAGVSYEQYF	TGTGCCAGCAGCTCTGTAGCGGGAGTAAGTTACGAGCAGTACTTC
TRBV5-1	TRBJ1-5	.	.	CASSFNGGGDQPQHF	TGCGCCAGCAGCTTTAACGGGGGAGGGGATCAGCCCCAGCATTTT
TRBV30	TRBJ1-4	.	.	CAWVGLGEKLFF	TGTGCCTGGGTTGGACTGGGCGAAAAACTGTTTTTT
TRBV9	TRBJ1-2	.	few	CASSPRGSHGYTF	TGTGCCAGCAGCCCTCGGGGGAGCCATGGCTACACCTTC
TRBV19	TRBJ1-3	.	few	CATQGRTSGNTIYF	TGTGCCACCCAGGGCAGGACCTCTGGAAACACCATATATTTT
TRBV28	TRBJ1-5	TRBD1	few	CASRTWGQGNQPQHF	TGTGCCAGCAGGACATGGGGACAGGGGAACCAGCCCCAGCATTTT
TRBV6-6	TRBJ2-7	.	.	CASRWQGYEQYF	TGTGCCAGCAGATGGCAGGGCTACGAGCAGTACTTC
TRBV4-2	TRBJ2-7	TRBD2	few	CASSLTTGVAGPYEQYF	TGTGCCAGCAGCCTTACAACCGGGGTAGCGGGACCCTACGAGCAGTACTTC
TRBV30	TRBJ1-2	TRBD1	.	CAWRDREFWNYGYTF	TGTGCCTGGAGGGACAGGGAGTTTTGGAACTATGGCTACACCTTC
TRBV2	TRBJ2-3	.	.	CASSERGTDTQYF	TGTGCCAGCAGTGAACGCGGCACAGATACGCAGTATTTT
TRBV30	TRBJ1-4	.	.	CAWSPLGEGGEKLFF	TGTGCCTGGAGTCCCTTGGGCGAGGGTGGTGAAAAACTGTTTTTT